These T cell receptor beta chains were read from a single sample in a study of long-term antiretroviral therapy in people with HIV. Repertoires were generated with immunoSEQ multiplex PCR, while TCRdb's copy carries only in-frame clones and drops some. Of about 29,000 clones listed, roughly 80% are singletons. This material consisted of unsorted PBMCs, taken 3 years after starting antiretroviral therapy. These receptors were collected from a man aged 40-50 years with HIV. CDR3s include the opening cysteine and the closing phenylalanine or tryptophan. D genes are given only for firm matches. Clone size is given for some rows only: seen once, a few or many times, or a class if the clone is expanded.

TRBD2 TRBJ2-7 . TRBV7-6 TGTGCCAGCAGCTTATCGACTAGCGAAGCCTACGAGCAGTACTTC CASSLSTSEAYEQYF
. TRBJ2-6 . TRBV4-1 TGCGCCAGCAGCAGCTTACTCCCCGGGGCCAACGTCCTGACTTTC CASSSLLPGANVLTF
. TRBJ1-5 . TRBV18 TGTGCCAGCTCACGAGAAAACCCGGCGAATCTCGACCAGCCCCAGCATTTT CASSRENPANLDQPQHF
. TRBJ2-2 . TRBV5-1 TGCGCCAGCAGCTTGACCACCGGGACGGCGAACACCGGGGAGCTGTTTTTT CASSLTTGTANTGELFF
TRBD2 TRBJ2-1 . TRBV7-2 TGTGCCAGCAGTAGAGAGAGCGGGAACGAGCAGTTCTTC CASSRESGNEQFF
TRBD1 TRBJ2-7 . TRBV4-3 TGCGCCAGCAGCCAAGCTGCAGGGGGAATCTACGAGCAGTACTTC CASSQAAGGIYEQYF
TRBD1 TRBJ1-1 . TRBV10-3 TGTGCCATCAACGGAAAGACAGGGGAGAACACTGAAGCTTTCTTT CAINGKTGENTEAFF
. TRBJ2-7 . TRBV7-2 TGTGCCAGCAGCTTTTATCCGGACAGCTCCTACGAGCAGTACTTC CASSFYPDSSYEQYF
TRBD2 TRBJ2-7 . TRBV5-6 TGTGCCAGCAGCTTAAGGGGACTAGCGCCTTCCTACGAGCAGTACTTC CASSLRGLAPSYEQYF
TRBD1 TRBJ1-4 . TRBV16 TGTGCCAGCAGCCCAGACAGGGGCAATGAAAAACTGTTTTTT CASSPDRGNEKLFF
. TRBJ1-5 . TRBV18 TGTGCCAGCTCACCAACAGGGAAGGTGGATCAGCCCCAGCATTTT CASSPTGKVDQPQHF
. TRBJ1-1 once TRBV19 TGTGCCAGTAGGGACAGCCCAGTGAACACTGAAGCTTTCTTT CASRDSPVNTEAFF
TRBD1 TRBJ2-7 . TRBV18 TGTGCCAGCTCACCCCCCCAGGGACAGGGGTCCTACGAGCAGTACTTC CASSPPQGQGSYEQYF
. TRBJ2-5 . TRBV5-6 TGTGCCAGCAGCTTGTTCGTTCGTGGGGACCAAGAGACCCAGTACTTC CASSLFVRGDQETQYF
. TRBJ2-7 . TRBV7-8 TGTGCCAGCAGCTTGGGCACGCGGAGCTCCTACGAGCAGTACTTC CASSLGTRSSYEQYF
. TRBJ2-2 . TRBV19 TGTGCCAGTAGGACGACCCCTGTGAACCGGGGAGCTGTTTTT CASRTTPVNRGAVF
TRBD2 TRBJ2-2 . TRBV27 TGTGCCAGCACCCGACCGGGGGGGGCGGGGACCGGGGAGCTGTTTTTT CASTRPGGAGTGELFF
. TRBJ1-2 . TRBV28 TGTGCCAGCAGTTCCCCCCGAGGGGTCGTGCGTTGGGGCTACACCTTC CASSSPRGVVRWGYTF
. TRBJ2-2 . TRBV6-5 TGTGCCAGCAGTTACCGGGGATACACCGGGGAGCTGTTTTTT CASSYRGYTGELFF
. TRBJ2-1 . TRBV19 TGTGCCACTAGACAGCTAAGCTCCTACAATGAGCAGTTCTTC CATRQLSSYNEQFF
. TRBJ2-7 . TRBV5-6 TGTGCCAGCAGCTTCCAAACAGTCTACGAGCAGTACTTC CASSFQTVYEQYF
. TRBJ1-2 . TRBV6-5 TGTGCCAGCAGTTACCGACGCTTAGGGGGTTCGTATGGCTACACCTTC CASSYRRLGGSYGYTF
TRBD2 TRBJ2-1 . TRBV27 TGTGCCAGCAGCCTGACTAGCGGGGGGGGTAATGAGCAGTTCTTC CASSLTSGGGNEQFF
. TRBJ2-1 . TRBV29-1 TGCAGCGGCCGGGTCGGGGGGCCACCCTACAATGAGCAGTTCTTC CSGRVGGPPYNEQFF
. TRBJ1-5 . TRBV2 TGTGCCAGCAGCGGCCTCGGCAATCAGCCCCAGCATTTT CASSGLGNQPQHF
. TRBJ2-3 . TRBV7-3 TGTGCCAGCAGCTTAAGGCAGGGCTACGCAGATACGCAGTATTTT CASSLRQGYADTQYF
. TRBJ2-1 . TRBV30 TGTGCCTCCTCGGGTTACAATGAGCAGTTCTTC CASSGYNEQFF
. TRBJ1-6 . TRBV6-1 TGTGCCAGCAGTGCCGAGGGGGACATCTTCTCCCCCCTCCACTTT CASSAEGDIFSPLHF
TRBD2 TRBJ2-5 . TRBV7-2 TGTGCCAGCAGCAAGACTAGCGGGGAGACCCAGTACTTC CASSKTSGETQYF
. TRBJ1-1 . TRBV18 TGTGCCAGCTCACCACAGGGAGGCGGCACTGAAGCTTTCTTT CASSPQGGGTEAFF
. TRBJ2-7 . TRBV19 TGTGCCAGTAGTATTGGGCCCGAGCAGTACTTC CASSIGPEQYF
TRBD2 TRBJ2-3 few TRBV28 TGTGCCAGCAGCTCCTGGACTAGCGGCACAGATACGCAGTATTTT CASSSWTSGTDTQYF
. TRBJ1-6 few TRBV2 TGTGCCAGCACCAAGGACGTATCAAATTCACCCCTCCACTTT CASTKDVSNSPLHF
. TRBJ1-2 few TRBV2 TGTGCCAGCAGTGAAGGGGGTGGCTACACCTTC CASSEGGGYTF
TRBD2 TRBJ2-2 few TRBV7-6 TGTGCCAGCAGCGGGACTAGCGGGACACTCACCGGGGAGCTGTTTTTT CASSGTSGTLTGELFF
. TRBJ1-3 . TRBV5-1 TGCGCCAGCAGCTTGAGGGGGGGCTCTGGAAACACCATATATTTT CASSLRGGSGNTIYF
TRBD1 TRBJ1-2 few TRBV6-6 TGTGCCAGCAGTTACGACAGGGCGAGCGACTATGGCTACACCTTC CASSYDRASDYGYTF
TRBD1 TRBJ1-1 . TRBV18 TGTGCCAGCTCACCCGGACAGGGGAACACTGAAGCTTTCTTT CASSPGQGNTEAFF
. TRBJ1-1 . TRBV11-2 TGTGCCAGCAGCCCTATTCAGAACACTGAAGCTTTCTTT CASSPIQNTEAFF
. TRBJ2-1 . TRBV5-1 TGCGCCAGCAGCCCCGGGACCATATACAATGAGCAGTTCTTC CASSPGTIYNEQFF
. TRBJ1-1 . TRBV7-2 TGTGCCAGCAGAGAGCCCACTCTTGGGAGGTTTCCCATGGACACTGAAGCTTTCTTT CASREPTLGRFPMDTEAFF